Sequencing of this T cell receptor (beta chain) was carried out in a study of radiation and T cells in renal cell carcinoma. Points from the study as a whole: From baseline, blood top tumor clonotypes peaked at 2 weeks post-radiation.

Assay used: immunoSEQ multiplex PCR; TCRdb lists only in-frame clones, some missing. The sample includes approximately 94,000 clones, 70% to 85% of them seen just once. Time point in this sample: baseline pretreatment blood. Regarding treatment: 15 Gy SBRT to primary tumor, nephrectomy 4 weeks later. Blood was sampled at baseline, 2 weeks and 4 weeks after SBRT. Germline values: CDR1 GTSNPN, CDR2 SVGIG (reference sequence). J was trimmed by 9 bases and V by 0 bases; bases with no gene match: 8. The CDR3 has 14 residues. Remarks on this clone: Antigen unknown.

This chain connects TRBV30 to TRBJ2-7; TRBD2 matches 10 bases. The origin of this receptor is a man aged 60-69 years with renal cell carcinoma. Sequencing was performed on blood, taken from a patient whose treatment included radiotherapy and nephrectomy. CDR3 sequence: CAWSVLAGPTGQYF. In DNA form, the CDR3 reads TGTGCCTGGAGTGTACTAGCGGGACCTACGGGGCAGTACTTC.